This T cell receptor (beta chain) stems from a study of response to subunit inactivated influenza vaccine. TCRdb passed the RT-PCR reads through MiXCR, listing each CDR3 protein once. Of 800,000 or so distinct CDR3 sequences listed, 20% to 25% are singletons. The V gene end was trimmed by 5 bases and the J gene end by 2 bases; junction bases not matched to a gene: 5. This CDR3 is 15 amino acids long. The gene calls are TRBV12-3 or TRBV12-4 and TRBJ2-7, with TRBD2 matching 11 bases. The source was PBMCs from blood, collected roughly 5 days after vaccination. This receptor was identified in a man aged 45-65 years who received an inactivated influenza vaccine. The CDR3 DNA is TGTGCCAGCAGTCGCGGACTAGCGGGCCCCTACGAGCAGTACTTC. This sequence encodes CASSRGLAGPYEQYF.